This section outlines one TCR beta chain sequence together with its context. Antigen unknown. V shed 5 bases and J 7 bases; nucleotides not matched to a gene: 9. Germline-derived CDR1 and CDR2 are SGHTA and FQGNSA. The CDR3 is 16 amino acids. Sorting with CD45RO/CCR7/CD25/CD127/CD95/CD27 yielded naive, central memory, regulatory and stem-like memory CD4+ cells. The sample belongs to a study of beta chain features in type 1 diabetes. Notes on the study in general: It was among patients, rather than healthy donors, that naive, central memory and Treg TCRB repertoires appeared more similar.

The study reverse transcribed the entire isolated RNA, so it sequenced expressed TCRB transcripts. The average read count of naive, central memory and regulatory T cell samples was some 3.8 million. The table came from immunoSEQ multiplex PCR; TCRdb's copy has only in-frame clones and leaves some out. This sample yields roughly 170,000 clones, of which 10% to 15% are seen a single time; 0.55% to 0.8% belongs to the top ten. Input material: central memory CD4+ T cells from blood. This TCR derives from a woman aged 18 to 35 in good health. The genes are TRBV7-2 and TRBJ2-4, with TRBD2 matching 12 bases. CDR3 amino acids: CASSQTSGRGGNIQYF. The DNA of the CDR3 is TGTGCCAGCAGCCAGACTAGCGGGAGAGGGGGGAACATTCAGTACTTC.